This TCR beta chain is drawn from a study of beta chain features in type 1 diabetes. Study-level information: When patients were set against healthy donors, age, gender and cell yields were similar.

Of the isolated RNA, all was reverse transcribed, and so the sequenced material was expressed TCRB transcripts. Assay: immunoSEQ multiplex PCR; the TCRdb copy retains only in-frame clones and omits some. The table includes roughly 340,000 clones, 10% to 15% detected once. In total, each donor contributed a single heparinised blood draw that averaged about 100 mL. Researchers reported sorting CD4+ naive, central memory, regulatory and stem cell-like memory cells via CD45RO/CCR7/CD25/CD127/CD95/CD27. The CDR3 extends over 13 amino acids. After removal of 10 bases from V and 4 bases from J, the junction contained 10 bases not matched to a gene. CDR1 and CDR2 from the germline V gene are MNHNY and SVGAGI (reference sequence). This clone turned up a few times. Antigen unknown. Study-level findings and limits: Cells expressing TCR highly could be over-represented by cDNA sequencing. Shorter TCRB CDR3s, moderately but significantly so, marked every one of the four CD4+ subsets in Type 1 diabetes patients.

Sequencing used naive CD4+ T cells from blood. The receptor was isolated from a woman between 18 and 30 years old with type 1 diabetes. V and J are TRBV6-6 and TRBJ2-7; TRBD1 aligns across 7 bases. CDR3 nucleotide sequence: TGTGCCACCAAACCGGGACAGCCATACGAGCAGTACTTC. As protein: CATKPGQPYEQYF.